Each of the 14 T cell receptor beta chains below was sequenced from the same sample in a study of graft-versus-host responses after intestinal transplantation. This table comes from immunoSEQ multiplex PCR, and its TCRdb copy is limited to in-frame clones, with some not included. This repertoire shows about 57,000 clones, approximately 90% found once; its top ten account for less than 2%. This sample comprised PBMCs, obtained 26 days after transplant. These receptors all come from a human patient who received an intestinal transplant, so some T cells may come from the graft donor.

This chain connects TRBV6-1 to TRBJ2-7; 9 bases fit TRBD2. The CDR3 totals 17 residues. Germline V lookup: CDR1 MNHNS, CDR2 SASEGT. J was trimmed by 2 bases and V by 3 bases; bases with no gene match: 11. The CDR3 DNA is TGTGCCAGCAGTGACGAACCGCTAGCGGGACGCCCCTACGAGCAGTACTTC. Translation: CASSDEPLAGRPYEQYF.

The chain links TRBV18 to TRBJ1-1; the match to TRBD1 covers 10 bases. V was pared by 2 bases and J by 2 bases, with 5 bases of the junction left unmatched. The germline V gene has CDR1 KGHSH and CDR2 LQKENI. CDR3 length: 16 residues. The CDR3 nucleotides are TGTGCCAGCTCACCAGGACAGGGGGTTGTCAACACTGAAGCTTTCTTT. The encoded protein is CASSPGQGVVNTEAFF.

J is TRBJ1-1 and V is TRBV7-2; the match to TRBD1 covers 8 bases. This CDR3 has 13 amino acids. The junction had 4 bases not matched to a gene; V was cut back by 5 bases and J by 5 bases. Germline V gene lookup returns CDR1 SGHTA and CDR2 FQGNSA. The CDR3 reads CASSGTGGTEAFF. The CDR3 region has the DNA TGTGCCAGCAGCGGAACAGGGGGAACTGAAGCTTTCTTT.

The chain combines TRBV18 with TRBJ2-3; the match to TRBD2 covers 8 bases. V lost 0 bases, J lost 2 bases, and 7 bases stayed unmatched. The CDR3 runs to 17 residues. Germline CDR1 and CDR2: KGHSH and LQKENI. DNA for the CDR3: TGTGCCAGCTCACCACCGAGGGGACTAGACGACACAGATACGCAGTATTTT. Translation: CASSPPRGLDDTDTQYF.

This clone was observed a single time. CDR3 amino acids: CASSDTPGLGGQETQYF. CDR3 DNA: TGTGCCAGCAGTGATACCCCCGGGTTGGGGGGGCAAGAGACCCAGTACTTC. The chain couples TRBV6-1 to TRBJ2-5; 7 bases align to TRBD2. The CDR3 is 17 residues long. Germline V gene lookup returns CDR1 MNHNS and CDR2 SASEGT. The J segment lost 2 bases and the V segment lost 3 bases, leaving 12 bases of the junction unmatched.

This clone appeared once. The rearrangement uses TRBV19 and TRBJ1-5; D ambiguous. The CDR3 is 14 amino acids. V lost 3 bases and J lost 6, with 12 bases in between. Germline CDR1 and CDR2: LNHDA and SQIVND (reference sequence). The CDR3 DNA reads TGTGCCAGTAGTATTTTGGGTGGCGGTCAGCCCCAGCATTTT. It encodes CASSILGGGQPQHF.

The V call is TRBV6-6, the J call TRBJ2-1, with D possibly being TRBD2 (6 bases). The V end was cut by 4 bases, the J end by 0 bases, with 10 bases between. This CDR3 has 15 amino acids. The germline gives CDR1 MNHNY, CDR2 SVGAGI (reference sequence). CDR3 DNA: TGTGCCAGCAGTTTGACTAGAAGCTCCTACAATGAGCAGTTCTTC. Translating it yields CASSLTRSSYNEQFF.

V is TRBV7-9 and J is TRBJ1-1; maybe TRBD1 (5 bases). The germline V gene has CDR1 SEHNR and CDR2 FQNEAQ (reference sequence). V shed 3 bases and J shed 5 bases, with 19 bases lying between them. The length of the CDR3 is 16 residues. Here the CDR3 DNA reads TGTGCCAGCAGCTTGTGGGTCCGGGGGATCGAAACTGAAGCTTTCTTT. As protein: CASSLWVRGIETEAFF.

The V call is TRBV27, the J call TRBJ1-6, with 7 bases lining up with TRBD1. The CDR3 has 16 residues. V lost 4 bases, J lost 5 bases, and 8 bases stayed unmatched. Germline CDR1 reads MNHEY; CDR2 reads SMNVEV (reference sequence). For the CDR3, the DNA is TGTGCCAGCAGTTCACCCTTGACAGGGAATAATTCACCCCTCCACTTT. Its translation is CASSSPLTGNNSPLHF.

This chain joins TRBV6-5 and TRBJ1-6; tentative D call: TRBD1 (6 bases). V dropped 2 bases and J dropped 5 bases, with 10 bases sitting between them. The CDR3 is 15 residues long. The germline gives CDR1 MNHEY, CDR2 SVGAGI. CDR3 coding DNA: TGTGCCAGCAGTTACACGGGACATAATAATTCACCCCTCCACTTT. Protein: CASSYTGHNNSPLHF.

This chain links TRBV28 with TRBJ2-7, with D possibly TRBD1 on 6 matching bases. Deletions cut 7 bases from V and 9 bases from J, with 25 bases between. Germline V lookup: CDR1 MDHEN, CDR2 SYDVKM. This CDR3 has 15 amino acids. For the CDR3, the DNA is TGTGCCAGCACCCCAACAGGGATCGCGGACGGCAGGCAGTACTTC. It specifies CASTPTGIADGRQYF.

The V call is TRBV6-5, the J call TRBJ1-5; the D gene is possibly TRBD1 (6 bases). There are 15 residues in the CDR3. V lost 5 bases, J lost 1 base, and 12 bases lay in between. Germline V gene sequence: CDR1 MNHEY, CDR2 SVGAGI. The CDR3 sequence is CASSTGMRSNQPQHF. The CDR3 DNA is TGTGCCAGCAGTACAGGGATGAGGAGCAATCAGCCCCAGCATTTT.

V gene TRBV27 combines with J gene TRBJ2-2; no clear D gene. Between the trimmed V and J ends, which lost 5 bases and 4 bases, there was a span of 11 bases. CDR3 length: 14 residues. CDR1 MNHEY and CDR2 SMNVEV come from the germline V gene (reference sequence). The CDR3 protein is CASSVQARTGELFF. CDR3 nucleotide sequence: TGTGCCAGCAGTGTGCAGGCTCGCACCGGGGAGCTGTTTTTT.

This rearrangement joins TRBV2 to TRBJ2-3; no reliable D call. CDR1 and CDR2 (germline): SNHLY, FYNNEI. CDR3 length: 13 amino acids. V was cut by 7 bases and J by 4 bases, with 12 bases left in between. CDR3 sequence (DNA): TGTGCCAGCACCAAACCGGGTTCAGATACGCAGTATTTT. This encodes CASTKPGSDTQYF.